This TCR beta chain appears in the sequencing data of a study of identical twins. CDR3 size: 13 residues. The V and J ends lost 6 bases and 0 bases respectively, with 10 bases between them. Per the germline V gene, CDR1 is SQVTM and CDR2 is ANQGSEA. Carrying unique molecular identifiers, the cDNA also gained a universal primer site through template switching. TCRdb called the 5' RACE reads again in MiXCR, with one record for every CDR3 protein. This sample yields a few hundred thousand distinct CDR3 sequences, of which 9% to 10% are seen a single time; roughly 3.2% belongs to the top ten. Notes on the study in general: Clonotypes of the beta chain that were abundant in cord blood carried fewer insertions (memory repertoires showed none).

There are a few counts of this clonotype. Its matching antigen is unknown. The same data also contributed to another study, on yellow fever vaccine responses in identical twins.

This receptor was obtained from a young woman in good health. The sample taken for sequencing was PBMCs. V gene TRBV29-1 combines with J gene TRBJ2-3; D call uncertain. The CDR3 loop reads CSVCVDSTDTQYF. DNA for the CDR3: TGCAGCGTCTGTGTGGACAGCACAGATACGCAGTATTTT.